This entry concerns a single T cell receptor (beta chain). The antigen is not known. The CDR3 contains 14 residues. From germline, CDR1 is SNHLY and CDR2 FYNNEI. The sample originates from a study of cytomegalovirus exposure and HLA in healthy donors. Study-level results: The classifier reportedly diagnosed cytomegalovirus status with high specificity and sensitivity. Researchers counted 150 to 200 TCR beta chains as cytomegalovirus-associated.

Healthy bone marrow donors supplied every sample. PCR amplification relied on 60 Vbeta primers (plus 13 Jbeta primers). Here immunoSEQ multiplex PCR was the method, and the copy in TCRdb shows in-frame clones only, minus some. This sample has about 100,000 clones; roughly three quarters occur once, and the top ten carry about 0.79%. V and J are TRBV2 and TRBJ2-5; 11 nucleotides line up with TRBD1. The last part of the DNA fits TRBJ2-7 better; the J call may be wrong. The material sequenced was PBMCs. The receptor's source is a woman aged 55-70 years in good health and CMV-seronegative. The CDR3 spells CASSVGTGGYEQYF. The CDR3 DNA is TGTGCCAGCAGTGTAGGGACAGGGGGCTACGAGCAGTACTTC.